This TCR beta chain came from a study of T-cell memory formation after mild COVID-19. Whole-study context: Largely donor-specific sequence clusters came from two donors. Study results and limitations: For contracting clones, CD4+ ones sat mainly in CM and EM, CD8+ in EMRA. Cross-reactive memory appears to have joined, as suggested by some responding clones showing up in pre-infection memory.

This clonotype occurred many times. Its matching antigen is unknown. Using constant-segment primers, 5'RACE produced TCR alpha and TCR beta cDNA libraries carrying sample barcodes and UMIs. TCRdb re-derived calls from the 5' RACE reads in MiXCR, one entry per CDR3 protein. Of around 390,000 distinct CDR3 sequences listed, approximately 15% are singletons. The CDR3 runs to 15 residues. Trimming took 0 bases from V and 0 from J, leaving 9 bases between them. CDR1 is SGHRS and CDR2 is YFSETQ in the germline V gene. The specimen sequenced was PBMCs or a T cell subset sorted from them (not recorded which). The clonotype was recovered from a man aged 18-30 years who had mild COVID-19 (a few samples of this study predate the infection). Cell type and time point are not known. This chain uses TRBV5-1 with TRBJ1-2; D call uncertain. The CDR3 reads CASSLGTAANYGYTF. The CDR3, as DNA: TGCGCCAGCAGCTTGGGGACGGCAGCTAACTATGGCTACACCTTC.